This T cell receptor (beta chain) derives from a study of blood T cell repertoires in COVID-19. For the study at large: COVID-19 samples collected from the United States, Italy and Spain covered acute and convalescent phases. In each case, the material was cDNA or gDNA derived from T cells, B-cell-depleted T cells, or PBMCs.

This clone was counted a few times. Per the study methods: Scientists estimated how many nucleated cells there were by amplifying reference gene primers. Here immunoSEQ multiplex PCR was the method, and the copy in TCRdb shows in-frame clones only, minus some. V and J calls plus clone size are reproduced from that table; the DNA served to infer D and trimming. The data show about 320,000 clones, more than 75% seen once. CDR3 length equals 17 residues. Germline CDR1 is MNHEY and CDR2 is SMNVEV (reference sequence). V lost 5 bases and J 0 bases, leaving 20 bases between the germline ends. This chain links TRBV27 with TRBJ2-7, with TRBD1 as a possible D gene (6 bases). The clonotype was recovered from a woman between 50 and 59 years old with acute or convalescent COVID-19. Sequenced: peripheral blood. The CDR3 region has the DNA TGTGCCAGCAGTCCGAGGGGGATGGCGGGCGTCTCCTACGAGCAGTACTTC. Encoded protein: CASSPRGMAGVSYEQYF.